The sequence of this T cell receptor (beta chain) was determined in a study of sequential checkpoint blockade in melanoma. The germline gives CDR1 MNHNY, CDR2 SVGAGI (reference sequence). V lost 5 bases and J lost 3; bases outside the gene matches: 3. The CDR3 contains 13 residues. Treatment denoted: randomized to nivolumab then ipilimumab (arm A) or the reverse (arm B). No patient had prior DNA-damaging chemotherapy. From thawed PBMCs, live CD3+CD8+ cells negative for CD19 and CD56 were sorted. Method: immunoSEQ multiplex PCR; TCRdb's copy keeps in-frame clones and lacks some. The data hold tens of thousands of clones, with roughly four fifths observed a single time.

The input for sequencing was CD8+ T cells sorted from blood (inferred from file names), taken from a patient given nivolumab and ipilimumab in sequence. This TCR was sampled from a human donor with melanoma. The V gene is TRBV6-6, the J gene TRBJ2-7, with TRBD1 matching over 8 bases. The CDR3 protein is CASSLGQGYEQYF. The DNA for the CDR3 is TGTGCCAGCAGTCTCGGACAGGGCTACGAGCAGTACTTC.